The rows below give T cell receptor beta chains drawn from one sample of a study of CD8+ T cells in alopecia areata. Measured with immunoSEQ multiplex PCR; TCRdb has only the in-frame clones, and not every one. The sample carries 120,000 to 150,000 clones, about nine tenths recorded once. Sequenced here: CD8+ T cells sorted from blood, sampled at week 0. Receptor source: a human donor with alopecia areata. The CDR3 runs from the conserved cysteine through the conserved F or W. The D gene is left open where the match is weak. Clone size is not always given. Where it is, it says once, few, many or a class for expanded clones.

clone_size: few
d_call: TRBD2
v_call: TRBV27
j_call: TRBJ2-1
cdr3_nt: TGTGCCAGCGCCCCATCAGCGGGGAGCTCCTACAATGAGCAGTTCTTC
cdr3_aa: CASAPSAGSSYNEQFF

clone_size: -
d_call: -
v_call: TRBV5-1
j_call: TRBJ1-5
cdr3_nt: TGCGCCAGCAAGGAGGGGGGCGGCAATCAGCCCCAGCATTTT
cdr3_aa: CASKEGGGNQPQHF

clone_size: -
d_call: TRBD1
v_call: TRBV27
j_call: TRBJ2-7
cdr3_nt: TGTGCCAGCAGTTTATGGACAGGGGTTTCCTACGAGCAGTACTTC
cdr3_aa: CASSLWTGVSYEQYF

clone_size: -
d_call: TRBD1
v_call: TRBV7-9
j_call: TRBJ1-2
cdr3_nt: TGTGCCAGCAGCTTGCGGGACAGGGTAGGGGATGGCTACACCTTC
cdr3_aa: CASSLRDRVGDGYTF

clone_size: -
d_call: -
v_call: TRBV5-4
j_call: TRBJ2-1
cdr3_nt: TGTGCCAGCAGGGTGAGGGGAGGGGGCGAGGAGCAGTTCTTC
cdr3_aa: CASRVRGGGEEQFF

clone_size: -
d_call: TRBD2
v_call: TRBV30
j_call: TRBJ2-1
cdr3_nt: TGTGCCTGGAGTGGGTCTAGCGGTTACAATGAGCAGTTCTTC
cdr3_aa: CAWSGSSGYNEQFF

clone_size: -
d_call: -
v_call: TRBV19
j_call: TRBJ2-5
cdr3_nt: TGTGCCAGTAGTATGAGCGAGTGGGAGACCCAGTACTTC
cdr3_aa: CASSMSEWETQYF

clone_size: -
d_call: TRBD2
v_call: TRBV27
j_call: TRBJ2-7
cdr3_nt: TGTGCCAGCAGTTTAGTGCGGGGGGCCTACGAGCAGTACTTC
cdr3_aa: CASSLVRGAYEQYF

clone_size: -
d_call: -
v_call: TRBV5-1
j_call: TRBJ2-7
cdr3_nt: TGCGCCAGCAGCTTAACCACGGGGCGCGAGCAGTACTTC
cdr3_aa: CASSLTTGREQYF

clone_size: -
d_call: -
v_call: TRBV29-1
j_call: TRBJ2-7
cdr3_nt: TGCAGCGCCGAATATTACTACGAGCAGTACTTC
cdr3_aa: CSAEYYYEQYF

clone_size: -
d_call: -
v_call: TRBV6-5
j_call: TRBJ1-2
cdr3_nt: TGTGCCAGCAGTTACTCTGACGGGACCCTTATTCGTGGCTACACCTTC
cdr3_aa: CASSYSDGTLIRGYTF

clone_size: -
d_call: -
v_call: TRBV30
j_call: TRBJ2-3
cdr3_nt: TGTGCCTGGAGGCTCGATACGCAGTATTTT
cdr3_aa: CAWRLDTQYF

clone_size: -
d_call: -
v_call: TRBV5-6
j_call: TRBJ2-7
cdr3_nt: TGTGCCAGCAGCCTCTCTGACAGCTCCTACGAGCAGTACTTC
cdr3_aa: CASSLSDSSYEQYF

clone_size: once
d_call: -
v_call: TRBV19
j_call: TRBJ2-3
cdr3_nt: TGTGCCAGTGGGGGCTCGGGATCAGATACGCAGTATTTT
cdr3_aa: CASGGSGSDTQYF

clone_size: -
d_call: -
v_call: TRBV29-1
j_call: TRBJ2-2
cdr3_nt: TGCAGCGTTGGGGCAGGGGAGTCCGGGGAGCTGTTTTTT
cdr3_aa: CSVGAGESGELFF

clone_size: -
d_call: -
v_call: TRBV6-5
j_call: TRBJ2-7
cdr3_nt: TGTGCCAGCAAAGGGGAGAACTCCTACGAGCAGTACTTC
cdr3_aa: CASKGENSYEQYF

clone_size: -
d_call: -
v_call: TRBV1
j_call: TRBJ1-2
cdr3_nt: TGCACCAGCAGCAGCAGGTCCTCCTATGGCTACACCTTC
cdr3_aa: CTSSSRSSYGYTF

clone_size: -
d_call: -
v_call: TRBV28
j_call: TRBJ2-7
cdr3_nt: TGTGCCAGCAGTTCAATCAACGAGCAGTACTTC
cdr3_aa: CASSSINEQYF

clone_size: -
d_call: -
v_call: TRBV19
j_call: TRBJ2-7
cdr3_nt: TGTGCCAGTAGCCCTCAACCTTACGAGCAGTACTTC
cdr3_aa: CASSPQPYEQYF

clone_size: once
d_call: -
v_call: TRBV7-9
j_call: TRBJ2-5
cdr3_nt: TGTGCCAGCAGCTTAGGTTTTAACATAGAAGAGACCCAGTACTTC
cdr3_aa: CASSLGFNIEETQYF

clone_size: -
d_call: -
v_call: TRBV29-1
j_call: TRBJ1-1
cdr3_nt: TGCAGCGTTGATACAAAGGGGAACACTGAAGCTTTCTTT
cdr3_aa: CSVDTKGNTEAFF

clone_size: few
d_call: -
v_call: TRBV4-1
j_call: TRBJ2-1
cdr3_nt: TGCGCCAGCAGCCTGGGGGCTTCCTCCTACAATGAGCAGTTCTTC
cdr3_aa: CASSLGASSYNEQFF

clone_size: -
d_call: TRBD2
v_call: TRBV7-9
j_call: TRBJ2-1
cdr3_nt: TGTGCCAGCAGCTTAGGGACTAGCAATGAGCAGTTCTTC
cdr3_aa: CASSLGTSNEQFF

clone_size: -
d_call: -
v_call: TRBV6-5
j_call: TRBJ2-7
cdr3_nt: TGTGCCAGCAGTTACTTAGGGACATCCCCCTACGAGCAGTACTTC
cdr3_aa: CASSYLGTSPYEQYF

clone_size: -
d_call: -
v_call: TRBV29-1
j_call: TRBJ1-2
cdr3_nt: TGCAGCGTTCCGACCGGCTATGGCTACACCTTC
cdr3_aa: CSVPTGYGYTF

clone_size: -
d_call: -
v_call: TRBV29-1
j_call: TRBJ2-1
cdr3_nt: TGCAGCGGAGCAGGGTTTTCCTACAATGAGCAGTTCTTC
cdr3_aa: CSGAGFSYNEQFF

clone_size: -
d_call: TRBD2
v_call: TRBV4-1
j_call: TRBJ2-1
cdr3_nt: TGCGCCAGCAGCCAAGGGGCGGGGGGACCTTACAATGAGCAGTTCTTC
cdr3_aa: CASSQGAGGPYNEQFF

clone_size: -
d_call: TRBD2
v_call: TRBV19
j_call: TRBJ2-7
cdr3_nt: TGTGCCAGTAGCCCCGGGACTAGCGCCTACGAGCAGTACTTC
cdr3_aa: CASSPGTSAYEQYF

clone_size: -
d_call: -
v_call: TRBV21-1
j_call: TRBJ1-2
cdr3_nt: TGTGCCAGCAGCAAAGTACAAGGGGGCGACGCATTCTTCTATGGCTACACCTTC
cdr3_aa: CASSKVQGGDAFFYGYTF

clone_size: few
d_call: -
v_call: TRBV5-1
j_call: TRBJ2-7
cdr3_nt: TGCGCCAGCAGCCCGGGACAAGCGATCTACGAGCAGTACTTC
cdr3_aa: CASSPGQAIYEQYF

clone_size: -
d_call: -
v_call: TRBV4-3
j_call: TRBJ2-7
cdr3_nt: TGCGCCAGCAGCCTCCAACTGGGGGGCAGTTACGAGCAGTACTTC
cdr3_aa: CASSLQLGGSYEQYF

clone_size: -
d_call: -
v_call: TRBV27
j_call: TRBJ2-2
cdr3_nt: TGTGCCAGCAGTCCGATCGACACCGGGGAGCTGTTTTTT
cdr3_aa: CASSPIDTGELFF

clone_size: -
d_call: -
v_call: TRBV7-2
j_call: TRBJ2-1
cdr3_nt: TGTGCCAGCAGCTCCGACGGCAATGAGCAGTTCTTC
cdr3_aa: CASSSDGNEQFF

clone_size: -
d_call: TRBD2
v_call: TRBV27
j_call: TRBJ2-1
cdr3_nt: TGTGCCAGCAGTTTCGGACTAGCGGGAGGCAATGAGCAGTTCTTC
cdr3_aa: CASSFGLAGGNEQFF

clone_size: -
d_call: TRBD2
v_call: TRBV30
j_call: TRBJ2-1
cdr3_nt: TGTGCCTGGAGTGTTTCGGGAGGCCCGTTAGAGTTCTTC
cdr3_aa: CAWSVSGGPLEFF

clone_size: -
d_call: TRBD1
v_call: TRBV2
j_call: TRBJ2-7
cdr3_nt: TGTGCCAGCAGTGATATCGGACAGGGGGTACTCGAGCAGTACTTC
cdr3_aa: CASSDIGQGVLEQYF

clone_size: -
d_call: -
v_call: TRBV29-1
j_call: TRBJ2-5
cdr3_nt: TGCAGCGTTCTTCGGGAGAGCCAAGAGACCCAGTACTTC
cdr3_aa: CSVLRESQETQYF

clone_size: -
d_call: -
v_call: TRBV5-1
j_call: TRBJ1-1
cdr3_nt: TGCGCCAGCAGCTTGGGAATGGGAGGGGGCACTGAAGCTTTCTTT
cdr3_aa: CASSLGMGGGTEAFF

clone_size: -
d_call: TRBD2
v_call: TRBV27
j_call: TRBJ2-1
cdr3_nt: TGTGCCAGCAGTTCTGCGGGGAGCTGGGGGGGCTCCTACAATGAGCAGTTCTTC
cdr3_aa: CASSSAGSWGGSYNEQFF

clone_size: -
d_call: -
v_call: TRBV7-9
j_call: TRBJ1-1
cdr3_nt: TGTGCCAGCAACCTAATAGGACAGAGTGAAGCTTTCTTT
cdr3_aa: CASNLIGQSEAFF

clone_size: -
d_call: -
v_call: TRBV21-1
j_call: TRBJ2-3
cdr3_nt: TGTGCCAGCAGGGGTAGGGCAGATACGCAGTATTTT
cdr3_aa: CASRGRADTQYF

clone_size: -
d_call: -
v_call: TRBV29-1
j_call: TRBJ2-7
cdr3_nt: TGCAGCGTGGGCGGGTTGGGGCCAAGCTCCTACGAGCAGTACTTC
cdr3_aa: CSVGGLGPSSYEQYF

clone_size: -
d_call: -
v_call: TRBV7-2
j_call: TRBJ2-3
cdr3_nt: TGTGCCAGCAGCCCGAACCCTCCCACAGATACGCAGTATTTT
cdr3_aa: CASSPNPPTDTQYF

clone_size: -
d_call: -
v_call: TRBV27
j_call: TRBJ2-7
cdr3_nt: TGTGCCAGCAGTTTATTTGCGGGTCTCGCCTACGAGCAGTACTTC
cdr3_aa: CASSLFAGLAYEQYF

clone_size: -
d_call: TRBD1
v_call: TRBV29-1
j_call: TRBJ2-7
cdr3_nt: TGCAGCGTTGAAGTTCGGACAGGGGGCTATGGCGAGCAGTACTTC
cdr3_aa: CSVEVRTGGYGEQYF

clone_size: -
d_call: TRBD1
v_call: TRBV11-2
j_call: TRBJ2-5
cdr3_nt: TGTGCCAGCAGCTCGAAGGGACAGGGGGCCCAAGAGACCCAGTACTTC
cdr3_aa: CASSSKGQGAQETQYF

clone_size: -
d_call: TRBD1
v_call: TRBV5-6
j_call: TRBJ2-7
cdr3_nt: TGTGCCAGCAGCTCGACAGGGGGCTCCTACGAGCAGTACTTC
cdr3_aa: CASSSTGGSYEQYF

clone_size: -
d_call: -
v_call: TRBV15
j_call: TRBJ1-5
cdr3_nt: TGTGCCACCAGCAGAGATCGAAACGCCAATCAGCCCCAGCATTTT
cdr3_aa: CATSRDRNANQPQHF